This T cell receptor (beta chain) was profiled in a study of blood T cell repertoires in COVID-19. The table came from immunoSEQ multiplex PCR; TCRdb's copy has only in-frame clones and leaves some out. The data show fewer than 250,000 clones, 70% to 90% seen once. This clone was observed a single time. Deletions cut 5 bases from V and 1 base from J, with 11 bases between. In germline, CDR1 is SQVTM, CDR2 ANQGSEA. This CDR3 spans 13 amino acids. The TCR sequence derives from a woman in her 40s with acute COVID-19. Material: PBMCs or T cells enriched from blood (not recorded which). The chain combines TRBV29-1 with TRBJ1-1; D remains ambiguous. CDR3 nucleotide sequence: TGCAGCGTTCAGTTCGGAGGGAACACTGAAGCTTTCTTT. Protein product: CSVQFGGNTEAFF.